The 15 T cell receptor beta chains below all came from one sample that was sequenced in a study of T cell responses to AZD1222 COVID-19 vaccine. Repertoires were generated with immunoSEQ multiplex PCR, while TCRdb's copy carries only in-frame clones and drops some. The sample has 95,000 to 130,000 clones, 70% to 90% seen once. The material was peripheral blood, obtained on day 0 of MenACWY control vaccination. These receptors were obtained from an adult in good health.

The CDR3 nucleotides are TGTGCCACCAGCCAAGACAGGGACTATGGCTACACCTTC. Translation gives CATSQDRDYGYTF. The chain links TRBV15 to TRBJ1-2, with 7 bases aligning to TRBD1. The CDR3 has 13 amino acids. Trimming took 5 bases from V and 3 from J; bases not matched to a gene: 3. The germline CDR1 and CDR2 sequences are LNHNV and YYDKDF (reference sequence).

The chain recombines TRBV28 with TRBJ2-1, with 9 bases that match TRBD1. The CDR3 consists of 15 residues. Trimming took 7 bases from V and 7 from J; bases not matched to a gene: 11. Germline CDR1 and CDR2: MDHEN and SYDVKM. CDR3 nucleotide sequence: TGTGCCAGCATCTCGACCGGGACAGGGAAGAATGAGCAGTTCTTC. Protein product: CASISTGTGKNEQFF.

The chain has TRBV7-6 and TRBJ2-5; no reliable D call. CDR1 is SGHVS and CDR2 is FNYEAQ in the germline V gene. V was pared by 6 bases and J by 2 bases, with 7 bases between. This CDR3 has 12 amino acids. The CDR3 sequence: CASSRQQETQYF. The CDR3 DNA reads TGTGCCAGCAGTCGGCAGCAAGAGACCCAGTACTTC.

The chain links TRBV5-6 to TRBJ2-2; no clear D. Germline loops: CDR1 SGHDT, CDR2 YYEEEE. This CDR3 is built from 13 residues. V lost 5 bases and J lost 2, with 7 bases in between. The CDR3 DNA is TGTGCCAGCAGTGAAGTAAACACCGGGGAGCTGTTTTTT. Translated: CASSEVNTGELFF.

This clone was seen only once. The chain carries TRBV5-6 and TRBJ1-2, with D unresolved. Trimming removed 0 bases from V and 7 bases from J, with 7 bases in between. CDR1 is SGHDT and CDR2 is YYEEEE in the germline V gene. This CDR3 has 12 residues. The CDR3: CASSLGDTGYTF. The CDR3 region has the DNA TGTGCCAGCAGCTTGGGGGATACTGGCTACACCTTC.

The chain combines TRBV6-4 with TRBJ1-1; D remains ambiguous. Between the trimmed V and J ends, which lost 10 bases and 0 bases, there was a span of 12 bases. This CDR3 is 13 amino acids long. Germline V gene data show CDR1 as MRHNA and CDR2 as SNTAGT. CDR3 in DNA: TGTGCCACCTCGAGACGATTGAACACTGAAGCTTTCTTT. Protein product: CATSRRLNTEAFF.

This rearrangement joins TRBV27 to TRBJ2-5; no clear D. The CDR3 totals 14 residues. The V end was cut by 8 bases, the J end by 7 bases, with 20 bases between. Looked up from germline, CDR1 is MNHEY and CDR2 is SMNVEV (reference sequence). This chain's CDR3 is CASGTRNARPTQYF. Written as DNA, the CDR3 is TGTGCCAGCGGAACCCGTAACGCGCGCCCGACCCAGTACTTC.

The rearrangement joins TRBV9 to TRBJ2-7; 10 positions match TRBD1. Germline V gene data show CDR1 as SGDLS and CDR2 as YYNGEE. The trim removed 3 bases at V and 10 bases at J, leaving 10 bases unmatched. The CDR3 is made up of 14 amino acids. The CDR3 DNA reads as TGTGCCAGCAGCGCCGTACCGGGACAGGGGCCCCAGTACTTC. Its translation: CASSAVPGQGPQYF.

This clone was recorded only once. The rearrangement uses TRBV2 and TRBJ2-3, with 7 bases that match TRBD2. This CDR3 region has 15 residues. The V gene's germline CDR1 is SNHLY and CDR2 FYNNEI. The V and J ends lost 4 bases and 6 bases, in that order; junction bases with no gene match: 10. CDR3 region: CASSVALASGDTQYF. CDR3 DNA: TGTGCCAGCAGTGTAGCACTAGCGTCGGGGGATACGCAGTATTTT.

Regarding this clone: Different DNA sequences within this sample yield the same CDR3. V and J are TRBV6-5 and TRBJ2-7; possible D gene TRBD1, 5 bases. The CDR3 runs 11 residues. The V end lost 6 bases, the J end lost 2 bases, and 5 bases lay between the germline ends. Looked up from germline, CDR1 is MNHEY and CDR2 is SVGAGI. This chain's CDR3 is CASRTAYEQYF. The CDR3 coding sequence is TGTGCCAGCAGGACAGCCTACGAGCAGTACTTC.

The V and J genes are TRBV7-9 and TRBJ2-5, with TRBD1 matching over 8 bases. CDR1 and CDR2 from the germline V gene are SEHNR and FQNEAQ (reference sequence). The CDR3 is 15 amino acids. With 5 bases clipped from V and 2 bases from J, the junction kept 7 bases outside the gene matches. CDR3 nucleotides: TGTGCCAGCAGCGGGTCCACAGGGGGTCAAGAGACCCAGTACTTC. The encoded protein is CASSGSTGGQETQYF.

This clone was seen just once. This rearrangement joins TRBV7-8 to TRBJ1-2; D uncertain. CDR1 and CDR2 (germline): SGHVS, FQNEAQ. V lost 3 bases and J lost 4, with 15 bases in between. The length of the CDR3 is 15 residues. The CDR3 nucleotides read TGTGCCAGCAGCTTTACTACCTCTGGGAGCTATGGCTACACCTTC. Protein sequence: CASSFTTSGSYGYTF. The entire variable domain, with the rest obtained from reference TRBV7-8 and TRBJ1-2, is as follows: GAGVSQSPRYKVAKRGQDVALRCDPISGHVSLFWYQQALGQGPEFLTYFQNEAQLDKSGLPSDRFFAERPEGSVSTLKIQRTQQEDSAVYLCASSFTTSGSYGYTFGSGTRLTVV.

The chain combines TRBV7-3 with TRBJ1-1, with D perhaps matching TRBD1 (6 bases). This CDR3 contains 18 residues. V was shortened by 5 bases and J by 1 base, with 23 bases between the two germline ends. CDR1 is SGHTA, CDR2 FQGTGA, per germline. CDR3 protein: CASSEGGFATAKNTEAFF. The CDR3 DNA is TGTGCCAGCAGCGAAGGGGGTTTTGCTACAGCCAAGAACACTGAAGCTTTCTTT.

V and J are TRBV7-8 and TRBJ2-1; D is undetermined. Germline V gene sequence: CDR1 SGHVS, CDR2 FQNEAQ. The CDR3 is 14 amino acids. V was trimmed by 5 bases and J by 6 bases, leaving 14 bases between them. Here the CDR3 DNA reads TGTGCCAGCAGCACCCGAAGGGCCATCAATGAGCAGTTCTTC. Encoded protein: CASSTRRAINEQFF.

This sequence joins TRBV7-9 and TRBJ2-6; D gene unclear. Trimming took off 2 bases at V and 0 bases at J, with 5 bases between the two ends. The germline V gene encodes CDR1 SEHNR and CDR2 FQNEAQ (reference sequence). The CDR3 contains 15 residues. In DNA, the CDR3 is TGTGCCAGCAGCTTAAGTGGCTCTGGGGCCAACGTCCTGACTTTC. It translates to CASSLSGSGANVLTF.